This T cell receptor (beta chain) originates from a study of CD8+ T cells in alopecia areata. Across the study: Treated patients were dosed with oral tofacitinib, taking 5 to 10 mg twice daily. Overall study results and limits: Possibly as an HLA-related effect, TCR sharing across patients appeared less clear than in mice. Normal scalp showed lower clonality than lesional scalp, especially alopecia totalis/universalis.

The CDR3 runs 12 residues. The ends were cut back, 6 bases at V and 7 bases at J, with 15 bases in the middle. From germline, CDR1 is SQVTM and CDR2 ANQGSEA. This clone was found a few times. The target antigen is unknown. RNA extraction was followed by reverse transcription into cDNA, which acted as the sequencing template. TCRdb's copy holds only in-frame clones and misses some; the assay was immunoSEQ multiplex PCR. The repertoire holds roughly 250,000 clones, about 68% seen once, with 1.2% in the top ten. Alopecia areata patients provided lesional scalp punch biopsies and peripheral blood, both collected for the study.

J is TRBJ1-2 and V is TRBV29-1; TRBD1 is a possible D gene (5 bases). This TCR was sampled from a human donor with alopecia areata. The sequenced sample was CD4+ T cells sorted from blood, obtained at week 0. CDR3 DNA: TGCAGCGTCGACCGGGGGGAAGGTGGCTACACCTTC. Its translation: CSVDRGEGGYTF. Complete variable domain (other parts from reference TRBV29-1 and TRBJ1-2): SAVISQKPSRDICQRGTSLTIQCQVDSQVTMMFWYRQQPGQSLTLIATANQGSEATYESGFVIDKFPISRPNLTFSTLTVSNMSPEDSSIYLCSVDRGEGGYTFGSGTRLTVV.